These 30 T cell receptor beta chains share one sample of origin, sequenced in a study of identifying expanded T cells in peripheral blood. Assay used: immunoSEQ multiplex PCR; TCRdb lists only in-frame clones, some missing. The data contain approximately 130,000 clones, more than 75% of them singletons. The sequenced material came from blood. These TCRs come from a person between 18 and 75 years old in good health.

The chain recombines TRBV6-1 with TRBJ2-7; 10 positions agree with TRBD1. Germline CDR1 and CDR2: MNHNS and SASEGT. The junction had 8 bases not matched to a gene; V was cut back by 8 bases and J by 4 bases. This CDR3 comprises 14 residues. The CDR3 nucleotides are TGTGCCAGCCACCCGGGACAGGGGTTTTACGAGCAGTACTTC. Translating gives CASHPGQGFYEQYF.

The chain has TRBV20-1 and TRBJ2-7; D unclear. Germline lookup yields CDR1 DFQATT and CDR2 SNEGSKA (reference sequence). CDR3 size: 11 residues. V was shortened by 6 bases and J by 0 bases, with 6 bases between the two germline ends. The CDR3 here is CSASNSYEQYF. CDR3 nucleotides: TGCAGTGCAAGCAACTCCTACGAGCAGTACTTC.

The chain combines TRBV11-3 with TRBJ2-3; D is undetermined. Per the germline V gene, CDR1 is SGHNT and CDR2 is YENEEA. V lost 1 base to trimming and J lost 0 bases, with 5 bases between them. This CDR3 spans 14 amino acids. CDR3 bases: TGTGCCAGCAGCTTAGGGCTAAGCACAGATACGCAGTATTTT. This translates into CASSLGLSTDTQYF.

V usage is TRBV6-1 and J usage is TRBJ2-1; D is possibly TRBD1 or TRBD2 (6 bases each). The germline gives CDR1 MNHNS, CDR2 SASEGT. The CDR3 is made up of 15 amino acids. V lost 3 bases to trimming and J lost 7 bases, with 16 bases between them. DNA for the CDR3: TGTGCCAGCAGTGATTGGGCGGAGGGGGGTAATGAGCAGTTCTTC. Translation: CASSDWAEGGNEQFF.

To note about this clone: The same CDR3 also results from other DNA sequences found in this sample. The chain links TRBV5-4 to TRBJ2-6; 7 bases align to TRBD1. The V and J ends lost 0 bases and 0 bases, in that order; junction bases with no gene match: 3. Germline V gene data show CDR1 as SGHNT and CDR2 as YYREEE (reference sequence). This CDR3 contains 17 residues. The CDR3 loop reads CASSLGQGYSGANVLTF. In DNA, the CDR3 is TGTGCCAGCAGCTTGGGACAGGGCTACTCTGGGGCCAACGTCCTGACTTTC.

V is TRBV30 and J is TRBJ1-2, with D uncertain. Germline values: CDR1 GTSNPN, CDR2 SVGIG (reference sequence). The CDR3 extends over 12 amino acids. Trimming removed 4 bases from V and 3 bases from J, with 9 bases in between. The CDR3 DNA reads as TGTGCCTGGACGGAGGGAGACTATGGCTACACCTTC. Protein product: CAWTEGDYGYTF.

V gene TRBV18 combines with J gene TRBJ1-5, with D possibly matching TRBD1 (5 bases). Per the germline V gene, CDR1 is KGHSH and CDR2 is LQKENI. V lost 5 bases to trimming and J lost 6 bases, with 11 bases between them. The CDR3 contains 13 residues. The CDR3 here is CASSDGTSQPQHF. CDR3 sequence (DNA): TGTGCCAGCTCAGACGGGACTTCTCAGCCCCAGCATTTT.

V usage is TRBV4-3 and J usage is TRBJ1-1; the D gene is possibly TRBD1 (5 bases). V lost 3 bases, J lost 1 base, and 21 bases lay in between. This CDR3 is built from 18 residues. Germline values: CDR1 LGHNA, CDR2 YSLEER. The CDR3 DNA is TGCGCCAGCAGCCACCTTCCGGGGGTTCCCGCGGGGAACACTGAAGCTTTCTTT. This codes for CASSHLPGVPAGNTEAFF.

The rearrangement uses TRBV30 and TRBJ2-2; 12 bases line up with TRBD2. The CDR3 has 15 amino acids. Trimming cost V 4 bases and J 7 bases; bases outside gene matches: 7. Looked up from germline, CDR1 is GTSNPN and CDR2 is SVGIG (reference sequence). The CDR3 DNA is TGTGCCTGGAATCAACTAGCGGGGGGCAACGGGGAGCTGTTTTTT. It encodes CAWNQLAGGNGELFF. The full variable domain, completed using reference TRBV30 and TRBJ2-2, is SQTIHQWPATLVQPVGSPLSLECTVEGTSNPNLYWYRQAAGRGLQLLFYSVGIGQISSEVPQNLSASRPQDRQFILSSKKLLLSDSGFYLCAWNQLAGGNGELFFGEGSRLTVL.

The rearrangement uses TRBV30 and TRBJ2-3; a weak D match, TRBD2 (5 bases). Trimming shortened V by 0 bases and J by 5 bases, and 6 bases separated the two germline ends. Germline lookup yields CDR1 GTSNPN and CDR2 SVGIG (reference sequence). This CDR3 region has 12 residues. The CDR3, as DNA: TGTGCCTGGAGTGTCGGAGGAGATACGCAGTATTTT. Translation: CAWSVGGDTQYF.

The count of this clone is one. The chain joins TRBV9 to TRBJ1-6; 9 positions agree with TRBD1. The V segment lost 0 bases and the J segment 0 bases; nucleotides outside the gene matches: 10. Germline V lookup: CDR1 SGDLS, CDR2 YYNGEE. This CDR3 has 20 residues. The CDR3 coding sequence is TGTGCCAGCAGCGTAGTACAGGGGGCTCGGTTATTCTCCTATAATTCACCCCTCCACTTT. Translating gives CASSVVQGARLFSYNSPLHF.

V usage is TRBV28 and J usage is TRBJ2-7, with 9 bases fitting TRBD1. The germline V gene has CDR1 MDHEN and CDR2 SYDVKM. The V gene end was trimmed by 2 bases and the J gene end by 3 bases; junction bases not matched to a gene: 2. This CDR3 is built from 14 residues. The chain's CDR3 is CASSLPTGGYEQYF. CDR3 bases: TGTGCCAGCAGTTTACCGACAGGGGGCTACGAGCAGTACTTC.

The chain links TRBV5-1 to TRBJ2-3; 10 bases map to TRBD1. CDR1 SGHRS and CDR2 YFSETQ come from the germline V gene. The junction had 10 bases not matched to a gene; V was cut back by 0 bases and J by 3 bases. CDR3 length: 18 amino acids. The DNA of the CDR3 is TGCGCCAGCAGCTTGGGGGGTGCCGGGACAGGGGTGACAGATACGCAGTATTTT. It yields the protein CASSLGGAGTGVTDTQYF.

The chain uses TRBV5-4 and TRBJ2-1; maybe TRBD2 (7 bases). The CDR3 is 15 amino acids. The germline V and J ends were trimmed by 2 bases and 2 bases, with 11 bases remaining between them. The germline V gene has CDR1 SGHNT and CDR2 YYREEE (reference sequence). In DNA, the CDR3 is TGTGCCAGCAGCTTAGGGGGGGGAACCTACAATGAGCAGTTCTTC. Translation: CASSLGGGTYNEQFF.

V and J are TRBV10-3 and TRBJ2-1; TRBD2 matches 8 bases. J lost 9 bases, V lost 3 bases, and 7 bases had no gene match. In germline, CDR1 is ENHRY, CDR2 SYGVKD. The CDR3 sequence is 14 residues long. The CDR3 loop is CAISERGGRAEQFF. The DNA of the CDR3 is TGTGCCATCAGTGAACGGGGGGGTCGTGCTGAGCAGTTCTTC.

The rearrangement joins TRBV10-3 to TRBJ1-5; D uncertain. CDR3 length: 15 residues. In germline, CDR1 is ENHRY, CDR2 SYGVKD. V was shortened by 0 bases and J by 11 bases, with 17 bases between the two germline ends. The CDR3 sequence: CAISESGGGLLTQHF. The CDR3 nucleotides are TGTGCCATCAGTGAGTCGGGAGGTGGCCTTTTGACCCAGCATTTT.

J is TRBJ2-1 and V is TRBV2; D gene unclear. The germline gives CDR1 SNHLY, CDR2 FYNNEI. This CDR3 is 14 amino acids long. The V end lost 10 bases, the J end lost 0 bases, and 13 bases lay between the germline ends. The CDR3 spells CATVVPSSYNEQFF. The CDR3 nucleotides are TGTGCCACCGTAGTCCCCAGCTCCTACAATGAGCAGTTCTTC.

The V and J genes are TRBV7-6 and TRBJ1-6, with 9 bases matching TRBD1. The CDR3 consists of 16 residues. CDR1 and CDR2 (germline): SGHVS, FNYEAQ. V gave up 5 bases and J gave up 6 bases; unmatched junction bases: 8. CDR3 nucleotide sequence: TGTGCCAGCAGCCCAAGGGGACAGGGTATTAATTCACCCCTCCACTTT. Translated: CASSPRGQGINSPLHF.

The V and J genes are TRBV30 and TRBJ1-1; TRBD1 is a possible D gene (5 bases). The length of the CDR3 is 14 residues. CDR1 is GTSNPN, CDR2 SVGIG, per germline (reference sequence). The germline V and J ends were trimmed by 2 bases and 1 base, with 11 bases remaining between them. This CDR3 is CAWSSGQGNTEAFF. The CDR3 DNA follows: TGTGCCTGGAGTAGCGGACAAGGGAACACTGAAGCTTTCTTT.

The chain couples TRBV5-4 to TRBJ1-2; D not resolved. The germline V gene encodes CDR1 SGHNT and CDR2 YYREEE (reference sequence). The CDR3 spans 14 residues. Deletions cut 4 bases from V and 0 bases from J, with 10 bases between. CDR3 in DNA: TGTGCCAGCAGCGCATTTGGACCTAACTATGGCTACACCTTC. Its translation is CASSAFGPNYGYTF. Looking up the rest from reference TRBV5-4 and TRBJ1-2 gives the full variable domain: ETGVTQSPTHLIKTRGQQVTLRCSSQSGHNTVSWYQQALGQGPQFIFQYYREEENGRGNFPPRFSGLQFPNYSSELNVNALELDDSALYLCASSAFGPNYGYTFGSGTRLTVV.

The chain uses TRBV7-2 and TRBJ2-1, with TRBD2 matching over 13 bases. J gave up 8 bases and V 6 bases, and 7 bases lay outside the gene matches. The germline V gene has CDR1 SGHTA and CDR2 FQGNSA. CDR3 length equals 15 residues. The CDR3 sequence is CASRTTSGGAYEQFF. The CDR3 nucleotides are TGTGCCAGCAGGACCACTAGCGGGGGGGCCTATGAGCAGTTCTTC.

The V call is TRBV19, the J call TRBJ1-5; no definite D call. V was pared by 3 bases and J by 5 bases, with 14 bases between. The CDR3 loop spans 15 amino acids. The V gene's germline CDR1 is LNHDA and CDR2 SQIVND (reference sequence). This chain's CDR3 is CASSMLGIGDQPQHF. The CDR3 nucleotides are TGTGCCAGTAGTATGCTAGGGATTGGTGATCAGCCCCAGCATTTT.

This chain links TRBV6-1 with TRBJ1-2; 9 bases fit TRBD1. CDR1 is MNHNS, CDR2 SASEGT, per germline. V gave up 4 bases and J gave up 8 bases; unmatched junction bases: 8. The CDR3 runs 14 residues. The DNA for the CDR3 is TGTGCCAGCAGTGTATTATGGACAGGGGAAGGCTACACCTTC. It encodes CASSVLWTGEGYTF.

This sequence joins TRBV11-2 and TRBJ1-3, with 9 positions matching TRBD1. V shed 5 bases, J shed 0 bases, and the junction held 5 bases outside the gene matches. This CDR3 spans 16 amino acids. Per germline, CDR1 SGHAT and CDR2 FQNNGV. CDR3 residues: CASSRTGVSSGNTIYF. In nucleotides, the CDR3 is TGTGCCAGCAGCAGGACAGGGGTTAGCTCTGGAAACACCATATATTTT.

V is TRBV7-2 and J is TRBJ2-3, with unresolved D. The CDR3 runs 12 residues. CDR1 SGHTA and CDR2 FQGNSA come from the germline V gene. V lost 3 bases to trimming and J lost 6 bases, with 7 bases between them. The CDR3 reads CASSFMTDTQYF. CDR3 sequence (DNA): TGTGCCAGCAGCTTCATGACGGATACGCAGTATTTT.

Here the CDR3 reads CASSRETGSFSNQPQHF. In nucleotides, the CDR3 is TGTGCCAGCTCACGAGAGACAGGGTCTTTTTCCAATCAGCCCCAGCATTTT. The chain uses TRBV18 and TRBJ1-5; 7 positions match TRBD1. Germline V gene lookup returns CDR1 KGHSH and CDR2 LQKENI. The CDR3 covers 17 residues. V gave up 4 bases and J gave up 3 bases; unmatched junction bases: 12.

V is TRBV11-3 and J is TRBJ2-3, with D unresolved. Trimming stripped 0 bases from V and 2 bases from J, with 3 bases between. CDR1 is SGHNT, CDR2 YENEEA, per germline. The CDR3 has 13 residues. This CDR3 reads CASSLEDTDTQYF. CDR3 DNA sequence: TGTGCCAGCAGCTTAGAAGACACAGATACGCAGTATTTT.

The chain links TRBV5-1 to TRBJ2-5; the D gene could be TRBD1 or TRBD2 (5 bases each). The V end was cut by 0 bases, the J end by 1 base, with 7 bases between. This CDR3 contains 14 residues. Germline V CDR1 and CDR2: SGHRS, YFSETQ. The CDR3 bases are TGCGCCAGCAGCTTGGGAGGGGTCCAAGAGACCCAGTACTTC. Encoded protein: CASSLGGVQETQYF.

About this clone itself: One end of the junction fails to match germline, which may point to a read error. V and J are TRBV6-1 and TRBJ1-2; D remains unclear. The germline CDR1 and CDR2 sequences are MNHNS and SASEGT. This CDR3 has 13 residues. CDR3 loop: CLTYVGYNYGYTF. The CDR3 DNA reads TGCCTCACCTACGTCGGTTATAACTATGGCTACACCTTC.

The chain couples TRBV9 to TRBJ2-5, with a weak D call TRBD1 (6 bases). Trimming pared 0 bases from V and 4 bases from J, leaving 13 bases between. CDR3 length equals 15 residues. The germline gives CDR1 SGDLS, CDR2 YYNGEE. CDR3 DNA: TGTGCCAGCAGCGTAGACCAGGGCAGGGGAGAGACCCAGTACTTC. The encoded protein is CASSVDQGRGETQYF.